Described below is a single T cell receptor (beta chain) sequence and its context. Its target is not known. This may be a read error: a much more frequent sequence differs by one nucleotide. Unique molecular identifiers were used to barcode this TCRbeta library. Using its own MiXCR run on the PCR reads, TCRdb lists one record per CDR3 protein. Among approximately 80,000 distinct CDR3 sequences listed, 13% to 15% were seen once. These data belong to a study of T-cell reconstitution after alpha-beta-depleted transplantation in children. The study, taken as a whole, reports: By about two months after transplant, alpha-beta T cells reportedly arose from several hundred graft clones that had expanded. A year had passed since transplant, and T-cell counts and diversity by then came mostly from newly produced T cells. At day 60, the high TCRbeta diversity found in some patients originated from recipient T cells and thymic progenitors that had survived.

The ends were cut back, 0 bases at V and 4 bases at J, with 15 bases in the middle. This CDR3 is 16 amino acids long. Germline CDR1 LGHNA, CDR2 YNFKEQ. The material sequenced was PBMCs, mostly from graft donor cells, taken 180 days after TCRalphabeta/CD19-depleted stem cell transplant. This clonotype was obtained from a male patient between 2 and 15 years old who had a stem cell transplant for acute lymphoblastic leukemia, so the T cells may come from the graft donor. This chain links TRBV4-2 with TRBJ1-2; D uncertain. The CDR3 DNA follows: TGTGCCAGCAGCCAAGATACGGACGCGTTGGTCTATGGCTACACCTTC. Its translation: CASSQDTDALVYGYTF.